This T cell receptor (beta chain) was identified during a study of T cell responses to AZD1222 COVID-19 vaccine. With respect to this clone: Its antigen is not known.

J lost 6 bases, V lost 2 bases, and 2 bases had no gene match. CDR1 is WSHSY, CDR2 SAAADI, per germline. The CDR3 is 14 residues long. The protocol was immunoSEQ multiplex PCR, while the TCRdb copy is restricted to in-frame clones and leaves out a portion. The data hold some 120,000 clones, with 75% to 90% observed a single time. Notes on the study in general: Vaccination with two AZD1222 doses was followed by a rise in Spike-specific TCR breadth and depth. Within unmutated variant regions lay the reported targets of nearly half of spike-specific TCRs. Repertoire collection took place solely once the T cell response had peaked. Donors were mostly white British, more females; clonal diversity possibly underestimated.

The chain joins TRBV10-2 to TRBJ1-5, with 9 nucleotides matching TRBD1. The specimen comprised peripheral blood, sampled on day 0 of MenACWY control vaccination. The sequence derives from an adult in good health. The CDR3 here is CASSETGGGQPQHF. The CDR3 region has the DNA TGCGCCAGCAGTGAGACAGGGGGCGGTCAGCCCCAGCATTTT.